The following is a T cell receptor beta chain sequence with its context. Its matching antigen is unknown. Collection occurred without any documented infections or immune events in donors. Clones were read by immunoSEQ multiplex PCR, and TCRdb kept only the in-frame ones, dropping some. The table has 130,000 or so clones, 84% seen once; the top ten hold 3.3%. These data originate in a study of identifying expanded T cells in peripheral blood. Study-level findings and limits: Across healthy donors, higher total template counts meant significantly greater approximately two-week count variance.

Germline V gene data show CDR1 as SGHRS and CDR2 as YFSETQ. The germline V and J ends were trimmed by 6 bases and 3 bases, with 16 bases remaining between them. The length of the CDR3 is 14 residues. Sequenced material: blood. This sequence originates from a person aged 18 to 75 in good health. The chain has TRBV5-1 and TRBJ2-7, with D uncertain. CDR3 loop: CASTISAHYYEQYF. CDR3 DNA: TGCGCCAGCACAATCAGCGCCCACTACTACGAGCAGTACTTC. Full variable domain (remainder filled in from reference TRBV5-1 and TRBJ2-7): KAGVTQTPRYLIKTRGQQVTLSCSPISGHRSVSWYQQTPGQGLQFLFEYFSETQRNKGNFPGRFSGRQFSNSRSEMNVSTLELGDSALYLCASTISAHYYEQYFGPGTRLTVT.